These 14 T cell receptor beta chains originate from one sample sequenced in a study of T cell responses to AZD1222 COVID-19 vaccine. Measured with immunoSEQ multiplex PCR; TCRdb has only the in-frame clones, and not every one. Of fewer than 110,000 clones in the sample, 90% were seen once. Sequenced material: peripheral blood, taken on day 0 of AZD1222 vaccination. These receptor sequences come from an adult in good health.

The chain combines TRBV5-1 with TRBJ1-2; D is unclear. Germline CDR1 reads SGHRS; CDR2 reads YFSETQ. V lost 1 base and J 6 bases, leaving 16 bases between the germline ends. CDR3 size: 15 residues. The CDR3 DNA reads as TGCGCCAGCAGCTTGACCGCGTCCGTTGAGGATGGCTACACCTTC. Its protein is CASSLTASVEDGYTF.

This clone was recorded once. V usage is TRBV4-1 and J usage is TRBJ2-7; possibly TRBD2 for D (5 bases). The CDR3 totals 12 residues. Trimming took 0 bases from V and 6 from J, leaving 6 bases between them. Germline lookup yields CDR1 MGHRA and CDR2 YSYEKL. The CDR3 here is CASSQDLAEQYF. Here the CDR3 DNA reads TGCGCCAGCAGCCAAGACCTAGCCGAGCAGTACTTC.

The J gene is TRBJ1-1, the V gene TRBV6-5; the D is unclear. Germline V gene lookup returns CDR1 MNHEY and CDR2 SVGAGI. The CDR3 has 13 residues. Trimming removed 8 bases at V and 5 bases at J, with 15 bases between. The CDR3 sequence: CASFRVESTEAFF. For the CDR3, the DNA is TGTGCCAGCTTCCGAGTAGAAAGTACTGAAGCTTTCTTT.

This chain connects TRBV4-1 to TRBJ1-4, with D tentatively TRBD1 (5 bases). V lost 4 bases, J lost 7 bases, and 16 bases lay in between. This CDR3 comprises 15 residues. Germline CDR1 reads MGHRA; CDR2 reads YSYEKL. CDR3 region: CASSPGTFGSEKLFF. The CDR3 DNA reads TGCGCCAGCAGCCCGGGGACCTTCGGTAGTGAAAAACTGTTTTTT.

V gene TRBV9 combines with J gene TRBJ2-1, with 11 bases aligning to TRBD1. Germline-derived CDR1 and CDR2 are SGDLS and YYNGEE. V shed 6 bases, J shed 7 bases, and the junction held 3 bases outside the gene matches. The CDR3 is 13 amino acids. The CDR3 here is CASNRDRGNEQFF. Here the CDR3 DNA reads TGTGCCAGCAACCGGGACAGGGGGAATGAGCAGTTCTTC.

The V gene is TRBV5-4, the J gene TRBJ1-2; D unclear. In germline, CDR1 is SGHNT, CDR2 YYREEE (reference sequence). With 4 bases removed from V and 5 bases from J, the gap between germline ends came to 18 bases. CDR3 length equals 15 residues. The CDR3 DNA sequence: TGTGCCAGCAGCCCCCCAACCGGGAGCGCGTATGGCTACACCTTC. The encoded protein is CASSPPTGSAYGYTF.

This rearrangement joins TRBV7-3 to TRBJ2-1; tentatively, D is TRBD1 (6 bases). This CDR3 has 14 residues. From germline, CDR1 is SGHTA and CDR2 FQGTGA. With 5 bases removed from V and 2 bases from J, the gap between germline ends came to 10 bases. CDR3 in amino acids: CASSVGHPYNEQFF. Written as DNA, the CDR3 is TGTGCCAGCAGCGTGGGACATCCCTACAATGAGCAGTTCTTC.

The gene calls are TRBV12-5 and TRBJ2-1, with 8 bases that match TRBD2. The CDR3 loop spans 17 amino acids. Germline CDR1 reads LGHNT; CDR2 reads FRNRAP. V was clipped by 5 bases and J by 3 bases; unmatched bases: 12. DNA for the CDR3: TGTGCTAGTGGTCCGGCGTGGGGACTAGGGAACTACAATGAGCAGTTCTTC. This encodes CASGPAWGLGNYNEQFF.

The J gene is TRBJ1-4, the V gene TRBV29-1; 9 bases match TRBD1. Germline V gene data show CDR1 as SQVTM and CDR2 as ANQGSEA. Trimming at V came to 4 bases and at J to 8 bases, leaving 5 bases not matched to a gene. This CDR3 is built from 13 residues. The CDR3 sequence: CSVVPGQGEKLFF. The CDR3 region has the DNA TGCAGCGTTGTACCCGGACAGGGGGAAAAACTGTTTTTT. Using reference TRBV29-1 and TRBJ1-4 for the parts outside the CDR3, the full variable domain is SAVISQKPSRDICQRGTSLTIQCQVDSQVTMMFWYRQQPGQSLTLIATANQGSEATYESGFVIDKFPISRPNLTFSTLTVSNMSPEDSSIYLCSVVPGQGEKLFFGSGTQLSVL.

The chain employs TRBV25-1 and TRBJ2-5; possibly TRBD1 or TRBD2 for D (5 bases each). The CDR3 consists of 12 residues. CDR1 is MGHDK, CDR2 SYGVNS, per germline. V lost 6 bases, J lost 1 base, and 6 bases lay in between. Here the CDR3 reads CASRGPQETQYF. CDR3 nucleotide sequence: TGTGCCAGCAGGGGACCCCAAGAGACCCAGTACTTC.

V is TRBV12-3 or TRBV12-4 and J is TRBJ2-7, with TRBD1 matching over 7 bases. V was clipped by 6 bases and J by 0 bases; unmatched bases: 2. The CDR3 totals 13 residues. In nucleotides, the CDR3 is TGTGCCAGCAGAGACAGGGTCTCCTACGAGCAGTACTTC. The encoded protein is CASRDRVSYEQYF.

The rearrangement joins TRBV10-3 to TRBJ2-7, with TRBD2 identical over 8 bases. Germline V gene sequence: CDR1 ENHRY, CDR2 SYGVKD. The CDR3 is 14 amino acids. Trimming cost V 6 bases and J 3 bases; bases outside gene matches: 7. The CDR3, as DNA: TGTGCCATCAGGCCGACCGGGACTAGCTACGAGCAGTACTTC. Translated: CAIRPTGTSYEQYF.

As concerns this clone: This sample includes further DNA sequences coding for the same CDR3. The chain employs TRBV28 and TRBJ2-5; D remains unclear. The V end was cut by 4 bases, the J end by 5 bases, with 2 bases between. CDR3 length equals 10 residues. Germline V CDR1 and CDR2: MDHEN, SYDVKM. The CDR3 protein is CASSSETQYF. CDR3 bases: TGTGCCAGCAGTTCTGAGACCCAGTACTTC.

The gene calls are TRBV9 and TRBJ2-1, with D unresolved. Germline V CDR1 and CDR2: SGDLS, YYNGEE. The CDR3 loop spans 13 amino acids. The V end was cut by 0 bases, the J end by 14 bases, with 15 bases between. The CDR3 bases are TGTGCCAGCAGCGTAGAGAATGCCCGCGTGAAGTTCTTC. This sequence encodes CASSVENARVKFF.